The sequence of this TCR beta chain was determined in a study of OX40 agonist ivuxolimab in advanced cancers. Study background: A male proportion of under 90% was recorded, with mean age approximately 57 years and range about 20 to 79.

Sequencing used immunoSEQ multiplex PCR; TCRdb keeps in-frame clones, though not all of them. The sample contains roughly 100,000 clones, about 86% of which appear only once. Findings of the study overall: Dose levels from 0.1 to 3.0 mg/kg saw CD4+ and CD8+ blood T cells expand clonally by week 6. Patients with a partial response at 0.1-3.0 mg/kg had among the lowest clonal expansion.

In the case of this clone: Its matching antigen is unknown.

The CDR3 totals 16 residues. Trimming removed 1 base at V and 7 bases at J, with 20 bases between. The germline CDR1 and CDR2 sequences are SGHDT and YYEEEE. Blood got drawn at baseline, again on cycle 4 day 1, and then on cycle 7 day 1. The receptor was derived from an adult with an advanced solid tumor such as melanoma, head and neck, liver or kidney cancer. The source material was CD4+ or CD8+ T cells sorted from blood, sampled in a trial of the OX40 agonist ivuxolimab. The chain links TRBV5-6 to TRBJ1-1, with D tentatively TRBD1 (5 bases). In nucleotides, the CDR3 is TGTGCCAGCAGCTTGTTATTTAGGCAGGGTGAAGGTGAAGCTTTCTTT. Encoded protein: CASSLLFRQGEGEAFF. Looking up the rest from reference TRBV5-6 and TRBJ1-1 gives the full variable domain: DAGVTQSPTHLIKTRGQQVTLRCSPKSGHDTVSWYQQALGQGPQFIFQYYEEEERQRGNFPDRFSGHQFPNYSSELNVNALLLGDSALYLCASSLLFRQGEGEAFFGQGTRLTVV.